Each of the 18 T cell receptor beta chains below was sequenced from the same sample in a study of blood T cell repertoires in COVID-19. Only in-frame clones appear in the TCRdb table, and some are missing; sequencing was by immunoSEQ multiplex PCR. The profile shows around 200,000 clones, roughly 80% of them singletons. The sample comprised peripheral blood. The receptors stem from a woman of 80 years or more with acute or convalescent COVID-19.

This chain links TRBV11-3 with TRBJ2-3; 7 positions agree with TRBD2. After removal of 5 bases from V and 9 bases from J, the junction contained 8 bases not matched to a gene. This CDR3 region has 13 residues. The germline CDR1 and CDR2 sequences are SGHNT and YENEEA. DNA for the CDR3: TGTGCCAGCAGCACCACTAGCGCGGGAACGCAGTATTTT. Translating it yields CASSTTSAGTQYF.

The V gene is TRBV29-1, the J gene TRBJ2-1; possible D gene TRBD2, 5 bases. Trimming left V 7 bases short and J 0 bases short, with 7 bases between. The CDR3 length is 12 residues. Germline values: CDR1 SQVTM, CDR2 ANQGSEA. For the CDR3, the DNA is TGCAGCGGGACTTTCTCCTACAATGAGCAGTTCTTC. Protein: CSGTFSYNEQFF.

The CDR3 spells CASGRTGGNTEAFF. The CDR3 nucleotides read TGTGCCAGCGGAAGAACCGGGGGGAACACTGAAGCTTTCTTT. The chain recombines TRBV28 with TRBJ1-1; TRBD1 might be the D (5 bases). Looked up from germline, CDR1 is MDHEN and CDR2 is SYDVKM. Trimming cost V 8 bases and J 1 base, with 14 bases left between them. The CDR3 length is 14 residues.

This clone was seen more than once but under ten times. The V and J genes are TRBV3-1 (or the pseudogene TRBV3-2) and TRBJ1-3; D remains ambiguous. The V gene's germline CDR1 is LGHDT and CDR2 YNNKEL (reference sequence). V lost 2 bases and J 0 bases, leaving 14 bases between the germline ends. CDR3 length: 17 amino acids. The CDR3 nucleotides are TGTGCCAGCAGCCAACGGGATAAGGCTTACTCTGGAAACACCATATATTTT. Protein product: CASSQRDKAYSGNTIYF.

The genes are TRBV9 and TRBJ2-1; TRBD2 matches 10 bases. The CDR3 is made up of 14 amino acids. Germline-derived CDR1 and CDR2 are SGDLS and YYNGEE. With V trimmed by 1 base and J by 5 bases, 0 bases remained unmatched. As DNA, the CDR3 is TGTGCCAGCAGCGTACTAGCGGGGGACAATGAGCAGTTCTTC. This translates into CASSVLAGDNEQFF.

The gene calls are TRBV5-1 and TRBJ2-5, with TRBD2 identical over 8 bases. There are 16 residues in the CDR3. V shed 0 bases and J 5 bases; nucleotides not matched to a gene: 9. Germline V CDR1 and CDR2: SGHRS, YFSETQ. For the CDR3, the DNA is TGCGCCAGCAGCTTGGACCGGACTAGCTTGGGGGAGACCCAGTACTTC. As protein: CASSLDRTSLGETQYF. The whole variable domain, remainder taken from reference TRBV5-1 and TRBJ2-5, is KAGVTQTPRYLIKTRGQQVTLSCSPISGHRSVSWYQQTPGQGLQFLFEYFSETQRNKGNFPGRFSGRQFSNSRSEMNVSTLELGDSALYLCASSLDRTSLGETQYFGPGTRLLVL.

The chain couples TRBV4-3 to TRBJ1-2, with TRBD1 matching 7 bases. This CDR3 is built from 15 residues. V lost 2 bases and J lost 0; bases outside the gene matches: 3. Germline V gives CDR1 LGHNA, CDR2 YSLEER. The CDR3 protein is CASSQSDRTNYGYTF. CDR3 DNA: TGCGCCAGCAGCCAATCGGACAGGACTAACTATGGCTACACCTTC.

The V call is TRBV28, the J call TRBJ1-4, with D tentatively TRBD1 (6 bases). This CDR3 spans 15 amino acids. The germline V gene has CDR1 MDHEN and CDR2 SYDVKM. V shed 4 bases and J shed 1 base, with 10 bases lying between them. This CDR3 reads CASSSPDRTNEKLFF. In nucleotides, the CDR3 is TGTGCCAGCAGTTCGCCGGACAGAACTAATGAAAAACTGTTTTTT.

The J gene is TRBJ2-1, the V gene TRBV29-1; D might be TRBD2 (5 bases). CDR1 is SQVTM and CDR2 is ANQGSEA in the germline V gene. The germline V and J ends were trimmed by 0 bases and 4 bases, with 16 bases remaining between them. This CDR3 is built from 16 residues. The CDR3: CSVEEMDFRLYNEQFF. CDR3 sequence (DNA): TGCAGCGTTGAAGAAATGGACTTCCGACTTTACAATGAGCAGTTCTTC.

The chain uses TRBV7-9 and TRBJ2-2, with 9 nucleotides matching TRBD1. Germline V gene sequence: CDR1 SEHNR, CDR2 FQNEAQ (reference sequence). Trimming cost V 4 bases and J 6 bases; bases outside gene matches: 9. The CDR3 length is 16 residues. The DNA for the CDR3 is TGTGCCAGCAGCTCAACAGGGGGCGCAGTCTCCGGGGAGCTGTTTTTT. Protein: CASSSTGGAVSGELFF.

V and J are TRBV25-1 and TRBJ2-1, with TRBD2 matching 13 bases. With 8 bases clipped from V and 7 bases from J, the junction kept 5 bases outside the gene matches. Germline V lookup: CDR1 MGHDK, CDR2 SYGVNS. CDR3 length: 14 residues. The DNA for the CDR3 is TGTGCCAGCGGACTAGCGGGAGAAAGGAATGAGCAGTTCTTC. Its translation: CASGLAGERNEQFF.

This clone was seen once. The chain links TRBV19 to TRBJ1-1, with TRBD1 identical over 7 bases. Germline V gene data show CDR1 as LNHDA and CDR2 as SQIVND (reference sequence). This CDR3 region has 16 residues. The ends lost 6 bases at V and 1 base at J; junction bases unmatched: 11. CDR3 sequence (DNA): TGTGCCAGTAGGCAGGGGGGTATTGCGTGGAACACTGAAGCTTTCTTT. Protein: CASRQGGIAWNTEAFF.

The J gene is TRBJ1-5, the V gene TRBV6-2 or TRBV6-3; TRBD1 matches at 7 bases. V was pared by 6 bases and J by 6 bases, with 8 bases of the junction left unmatched. Germline CDR1 is MNHEY and CDR2 is SVGEGT. The CDR3 contains 14 residues. CDR3 nucleotide sequence: TGTGCCAGCAGCCTACAGACAGGGATTCAGCCCCAGCATTTT. Amino acids: CASSLQTGIQPQHF.

V is TRBV9 and J is TRBJ2-3, with 13 bases matching TRBD2. CDR1 is SGDLS, CDR2 YYNGEE, per germline. With V trimmed by 4 bases and J by 2 bases, 13 bases remained unmatched. The CDR3 has 19 residues. The CDR3 spells CASSPGLAGAPTLTDTQYF. CDR3 nucleotides: TGTGCCAGCAGCCCTGGACTAGCGGGGGCCCCCACCCTCACAGATACGCAGTATTTT.

The genes are TRBV7-2 and TRBJ2-1, with unresolved D. Per the germline V gene, CDR1 is SGHTA and CDR2 is FQGNSA. Deletions cut 5 bases from V and 9 bases from J, with 14 bases between. CDR3 length equals 13 residues. CDR3 residues: CASSPPGWSEQFF. The CDR3 coding sequence is TGTGCCAGCAGCCCCCCGGGTTGGAGTGAGCAGTTCTTC.

The chain is built from TRBV28 and TRBJ1-5, with a tentative D call TRBD1 (5 bases). V shed 4 bases and J shed 13 bases, with 23 bases lying between them. The CDR3 has 15 residues. Germline V gene data show CDR1 as MDHEN and CDR2 as SYDVKM. CDR3 coding DNA: TGTGCCAGCAGTTCGGGGGGGGAGGTCCTCAGGAGTCAGCATTTT. Translation gives CASSSGGEVLRSQHF.

The CDR3 here is CSVEQGGKTQYF. Written as DNA, the CDR3 is TGCAGCGTTGAACAGGGTGGTAAGACCCAGTACTTC. This rearrangement joins TRBV29-1 to TRBJ2-5; D is perhaps TRBD1 (5 bases). V was shortened by 2 bases and J by 6 bases, with 10 bases between the two germline ends. Germline V gene data show CDR1 as SQVTM and CDR2 as ANQGSEA. There are 12 residues in the CDR3.

This clone was detected only once. This chain uses TRBV5-5 with TRBJ2-1; D perhaps matches TRBD2 (7 bases). Germline loops: CDR1 SGHKS, CDR2 YYEKEE (reference sequence). The germline V and J ends were trimmed by 0 bases and 1 base, with 11 bases remaining between them. The CDR3 contains 16 residues. In DNA, the CDR3 is TGTGCCAGCAGCTTGGCCAGGGGAGGGTCCTACAATGAGCAGTTCTTC. Translating it yields CASSLARGGSYNEQFF.